Below are 16 T cell receptor beta chains sequenced from a single sample in a study of T-cell reconstitution after alpha-beta-depleted transplantation in children. A library of TCRbeta sequences, prepared with unique molecular identifiers, was generated. TCRdb fed the PCR reads into MiXCR, producing one record per CDR3 protein. The sample contains approximately 230,000 distinct CDR3 sequences, roughly 25% of which appear only once. The specimen was PBMCs, collected before TCRalphabeta/CD19-depleted stem cell transplant. The receptor set was obtained from a girl aged 2 to 10 with Fanconi anemia, due to receive a stem cell transplant.

This clonotype was recorded many times. The chain carries TRBV29-1 and TRBJ2-1; TRBD1 is a possible D gene (6 bases). The ends were cut back, 0 bases at V and 7 bases at J, with 13 bases in the middle. The CDR3 length is 14 residues. Germline V lookup: CDR1 SQVTM, CDR2 ANQGSEA. The CDR3 here is CSVEDGWGPNEQFF. The CDR3 DNA reads as TGCAGCGTTGAAGATGGGTGGGGGCCAAATGAGCAGTTCTTC.

This chain links TRBV18 with TRBJ2-7; D call uncertain. Germline V lookup: CDR1 KGHSH, CDR2 LQKENI. With 3 bases removed from V and 4 bases from J, the gap between germline ends came to 13 bases. There are 14 residues in the CDR3. In nucleotides, the CDR3 is TGTGCCAGCTCACCTCCGGTTTTACCTTACGAGCAGTACTTC. Translating it yields CASSPPVLPYEQYF.

This clonotype was seen many times. V and J are TRBV20-1 and TRBJ2-1; 10 bases line up with TRBD2. Germline CDR1 DFQATT, CDR2 SNEGSKA (reference sequence). The CDR3 spans 15 residues. The J segment lost 7 bases and the V segment lost 5 bases, leaving 11 bases of the junction unmatched. CDR3 nucleotides: TGCAGTGCTGGGGATGCTAGCGGGAGTTGGAATGAGCAGTTCTTC. This sequence encodes CSAGDASGSWNEQFF.

Many counts were recorded for this clonotype. Germline is not matched at one junction end, which may reflect a read error. The chain uses TRBV28 and TRBJ2-7; D is unclear. The CDR3 sequence is 13 residues long. The germline CDR1 and CDR2 sequences are MDHEN and SYDVKM. CDR3 in DNA: TGCGCCAGCAGCTTGTCGCCCTCCTACGAGCAGTACTTC. It specifies CASSLSPSYEQYF.

In its sample, this clonotype was seen many times. This chain joins TRBV20-1 and TRBJ2-7, with TRBD1 matching 8 bases. J was trimmed by 2 bases and V by 4 bases; bases with no gene match: 7. The CDR3 spans 14 residues. Per the germline V gene, CDR1 is DFQATT and CDR2 is SNEGSKA (reference sequence). The CDR3: CSAMVKQGAYEQYF. CDR3 coding DNA: TGCAGTGCTATGGTAAAACAGGGGGCCTACGAGCAGTACTTC.

This clonotype has just a few counts. The V call is TRBV11-2, the J call TRBJ2-5; 12 nucleotides align to TRBD2. The V and J ends lost 1 base and 5 bases, in that order; junction bases with no gene match: 2. The CDR3 runs 15 residues. Germline CDR1 SGHAT, CDR2 FQNNGV. CDR3 sequence: CASSLALAGGETQYF. CDR3 nucleotide sequence: TGTGCCAGCAGCTTAGCTCTAGCGGGAGGGGAGACCCAGTACTTC.

This clonotype occurred many times. Its ends do not fully match the called genes, so a read error is possible. The chain employs TRBV12-3 or TRBV12-4 and TRBJ2-4; 7 nucleotides match TRBD1. This CDR3 contains 12 residues. CDR3 in DNA: TGTGCCAGCAGTTTAGGTGGGACAGTCGAGGACTTC. This sequence encodes CASSLGGTVEDF.

In its sample, this clonotype was seen once. DNA for the CDR3: TGTGCCAGCGTTAGGACAGGGGGCGGTGAGCAGTACTTC. As protein: CASVRTGGGEQYF. The chain is built from TRBV6-2 or TRBV6-3 and TRBJ2-7, with 11 bases that match TRBD1. Germline assignment: CDR1 MNHEY and CDR2 SVGEGT. V gave up 8 bases and J gave up 7 bases; unmatched junction bases: 7. The CDR3 length is 13 residues.

This clonotype was counted at least ten times. This chain links TRBV6-1 with TRBJ1-1, with 8 bases that match TRBD1. The V gene end was trimmed by 3 bases and the J gene end by 3 bases; junction bases not matched to a gene: 0. The germline V gene has CDR1 MNHNS and CDR2 SASEGT. This CDR3 has 13 residues. CDR3 amino acids: CASSEDRDTEAFF. The CDR3 DNA sequence: TGTGCCAGCAGTGAGGACAGGGACACTGAAGCTTTCTTT.

This sequence joins TRBV28 and TRBJ1-5; 8 nucleotides align to TRBD1. Germline values: CDR1 MDHEN, CDR2 SYDVKM. The CDR3 length is 16 residues. With 2 bases clipped from V and 6 bases from J, the junction kept 9 bases outside the gene matches. DNA of the CDR3: TGTGCCAGCAGTTTACCGACAGGGGCGATCAGTCAGCCCCAGCATTTT. This codes for CASSLPTGAISQPQHF.

CDR3 nucleotides: TGTGCCAGCACCCAGACAGGCTACGAGCAGTACTTC. As protein: CASTQTGYEQYF. The J gene is TRBJ2-7, the V gene TRBV12-3 or TRBV12-4; TRBD1 is a possible D gene (6 bases). The CDR3 length is 12 residues. V was pared by 7 bases and J by 3 bases, with 10 bases between.

This clonotype was picked up many times. The J gene is TRBJ2-1, the V gene TRBV29-1; 8 bases align to TRBD2. The V and J ends lost 7 bases and 3 bases, in that order; junction bases with no gene match: 8. This CDR3 is built from 14 residues. Germline CDR1 and CDR2: SQVTM and ANQGSEA. CDR3 protein: CSEGIAGHYNEQFF. CDR3 bases: TGCAGCGAAGGGATAGCGGGGCACTACAATGAGCAGTTCTTC.

This clonotype was found many times. The chain links TRBV20-1 to TRBJ1-6; D possibly corresponds to TRBD1 (5 bases). The CDR3 has 17 amino acids. Germline V gene sequence: CDR1 DFQATT, CDR2 SNEGSKA (reference sequence). V lost 0 bases and J 7 bases, leaving 19 bases between the germline ends. The CDR3 region has the DNA TGCAGTGCTAGAGACCCTAGTGGGGACGGGGGAAATTCACCCCTCCACTTT. Its translation is CSARDPSGDGGNSPLHF.

This clonotype has only a few counts. The CDR3 DNA sequence: TGCGCCAGCAGCTCGGAGGCCCATTACAATGAGCAGTTCTTC. As protein: CASSSEAHYNEQFF. The chain recombines TRBV5-1 with TRBJ2-1, with a tentative D call TRBD2 (5 bases). V lost 3 bases and J 4 bases, leaving 11 bases between the germline ends. Germline V gene data show CDR1 as SGHRS and CDR2 as YFSETQ. The CDR3 is 14 residues long.

This clonotype was observed at least ten times. The genes are TRBV12-3 or TRBV12-4 and TRBJ1-2, with no clear D. This CDR3 comprises 13 residues. V was shortened by 5 bases and J by 0 bases, with 7 bases between the two germline ends. The DNA of the CDR3 is TGTGCCAGCAGTGTGGGTACTAACTATGGCTACACCTTC. As protein: CASSVGTNYGYTF.

This clonotype was seen a few times. The chain carries TRBV28 and TRBJ2-7; no clear D gene. V lost 8 bases and J 4 bases, leaving 15 bases between the germline ends. The CDR3 has 13 amino acids. The germline CDR1 and CDR2 sequences are MDHEN and SYDVKM. The CDR3 nucleotides are TGTGCCAGCCGGTTAGGCGGTGGGTACGAGCAGTACTTC. This sequence encodes CASRLGGGYEQYF.